What follows are 7 T cell receptor beta chains derived from one specimen sequenced in a study of T cell clusters in autoimmune cytopenias. TRB was amplified from 250 ng of peripheral blood genomic DNA per sample. One tube held mixed TRB-A and TRB-B primer pools for touch-down PCR. TCRdb re-called the multiplex PCR reads and shows each CDR3 protein once, DNA omitted. Its listing shows approximately 15,000 distinct CDR3 sequences. What was sequenced was peripheral blood. These receptor sequences come from a human donor with an autoimmune cytopenia or autoimmune hepatitis (not recorded which).

The CDR3 spells CATRRWLNQPQHF. This sequence joins TRBV27 and TRBJ1-5. The CDR3 consists of 13 residues. Germline V gene data show CDR1 as MNHEY and CDR2 as SMNVEV (reference sequence).

The chain uses TRBV6-5 and TRBJ2-3. This CDR3 has 15 residues. The germline V gene encodes CDR1 MNHEY and CDR2 SVGAGI. The CDR3 loop reads CASTQLVLGTDTQYF.

This clonotype ranks as medium-sized (0.01 to 0.1%) in terms of frequency. The chain carries TRBV11-1 and TRBJ2-3; TCRdb's assignment of TRBD1 cannot be checked, as there is no DNA. Germline loops: CDR1 SGHAT, CDR2 FQDESV (reference sequence). This CDR3 has 15 amino acids. The CDR3 loop reads CASSLGGRGSDTQYF.

The rearrangement uses TRBV27 and TRBJ1-6; the D call of TRBD1 rests on TCRdb alone, since no DNA is present to check it. The germline V gene has CDR1 MNHEY and CDR2 SMNVEV (reference sequence). The CDR3 is made up of 13 amino acids. Here the CDR3 reads CASSLTRDSPLHF.

V usage is TRBV5-6 and J usage is TRBJ2-1; TCRdb selects TRBD2, and the lack of DNA leaves this call unchecked. This CDR3 spans 12 amino acids. Germline V gene sequence: CDR1 SGHDT, CDR2 YYEEEE. The CDR3 reads CASRGLENEQFF.

This chain links TRBV19 with TRBJ2-3; the D call from TCRdb, TRBD2, cannot be confirmed without DNA. The V gene's germline CDR1 is LNHDA and CDR2 SQIVND (reference sequence). This CDR3 spans 15 amino acids. The CDR3 sequence: CASSKGAGGTDTQYF.

The chain's CDR3 is CASTKSGDWETQYF. The V gene is TRBV27, the J gene TRBJ2-5; as DNA is missing, the TRBD1 call by TCRdb cannot be tested. This CDR3 is built from 14 residues. Germline-derived CDR1 and CDR2 are MNHEY and SMNVEV (reference sequence).